This T cell receptor beta chain was captured by sequencing in a study of monozygotic twins with inflammatory bowel disease. From its re-call of the 5' RACE reads, TCRdb lists each CDR3 protein once, without DNA. The sample has about 130,000 distinct CDR3 sequences. Blood samples of approximately 2.3 ml were drawn from every donor. The sample comprised blood. The TCR originated in a human donor with ulcerative colitis or Crohn's disease, or a healthy co-twin of an affected twin (not recorded which).

CDR3 amino acids: CASSVTGGWTEAFF. The chain recombines TRBV5-1 with TRBJ1-1; TCRdb's assignment of TRBD1 cannot be checked, as there is no DNA. CDR3 length: 14 amino acids. Germline V lookup: CDR1 SGHRS, CDR2 YFSETQ.